A single sample gave rise to the 29 T cell receptor beta chains below, sequenced in a study of T cell changes during pregnancy in multiple sclerosis. Some clones are missing from TCRdb's copy, which holds only in-frame ones; the method was immunoSEQ multiplex PCR. The table includes fewer than 30,000 clones, roughly 87% detected once. The sample here was CD8+ T cells from peripheral blood mononuclear cells, taken in the second trimester of pregnancy. These TCRs come from a female donor with multiple sclerosis, enrolled in a pregnancy study.

This clone appeared many times. V gene TRBV6-1 combines with J gene TRBJ2-6, with TRBD1 identical over 10 bases. Losses at the gene ends were 3 bases for V and 1 base for J; bases not matched to a gene: 6. CDR3 size: 18 residues. Per germline, CDR1 MNHNS and CDR2 SASEGT. The CDR3 DNA reads TGTGCCAGCAGTGAGGCGGGACAGGGGATGTCTGGGGCCAACGTCCTGACTTTC. Amino acid sequence: CASSEAGQGMSGANVLTF.

The chain links TRBV19 to TRBJ2-1; maybe TRBD2 (5 bases). The V end was cut by 4 bases, the J end by 7 bases, with 14 bases between. The CDR3 consists of 14 residues. Germline V gives CDR1 LNHDA, CDR2 SQIVND (reference sequence). The CDR3 DNA is TGTGCCAGTAGTAGGCTCTTGGAGGTGAATGAGCAGTTCTTC. It yields the protein CASSRLLEVNEQFF.

As DNA, the CDR3 is TGTGCCAGCAGCTTAGTTCCCTCCGCGGGGGAACATGAGCAGTTCTTC. It is translated as CASSLVPSAGEHEQFF. The chain is built from TRBV7-8 and TRBJ2-1; 7 positions match TRBD2. The CDR3 length is 16 residues. J lost 8 bases, V lost 1 base, and 11 bases had no gene match. Per the germline V gene, CDR1 is SGHVS and CDR2 is FQNEAQ.

V gene TRBV27 combines with J gene TRBJ2-7; 13 nucleotides match TRBD2. This CDR3 is built from 17 residues. V trimming: 2 bases; J trimming: 4 bases; junction bases outside the gene matches: 8. Germline assignment: CDR1 MNHEY and CDR2 SMNVEV (reference sequence). The CDR3 loop reads CASSLGWTSGSVYEQYF. CDR3 coding DNA: TGTGCCAGCAGTTTAGGGTGGACTAGCGGGAGTGTATACGAGCAGTACTTC.

The chain uses TRBV6-6 and TRBJ2-6; D may be TRBD2 (5 bases). V dropped 6 bases and J dropped 2 bases, with 11 bases sitting between them. The CDR3 loop spans 15 amino acids. CDR1 and CDR2 from the germline V gene are MNHNY and SVGAGI (reference sequence). The DNA for the CDR3 is TGTGCCAGCAGCTCCGTCGGGGCTGGGGCCAACGTCCTGACTTTC. Translation: CASSSVGAGANVLTF.

The gene calls are TRBV7-9 and TRBJ2-7; 12 bases align to TRBD1. CDR3 length: 15 residues. J gave up 5 bases and V 5 bases, and 7 bases lay outside the gene matches. Germline CDR1 is SEHNR and CDR2 is FQNEAQ (reference sequence). The CDR3 coding sequence is TGTGCCAGCAGCAACCGGGACAGGGGGCGCAACGAGCAGTACTTC. Translation: CASSNRDRGRNEQYF.

This chain connects TRBV2 to TRBJ2-5; TRBD2 aligns across 16 bases. There are 19 residues in the CDR3. V was pared by 10 bases and J by 4 bases, with 18 bases of the junction left unmatched. CDR1 and CDR2 (germline): SNHLY, FYNNEI. The CDR3 bases are TGTGCCACCCTTCCGGGACTAGCGGGAGGGCCACACTCCTCAGAGACCCAGTACTTC. It yields the protein CATLPGLAGGPHSSETQYF.

The V call is TRBV19, the J call TRBJ2-1; D ambiguous. CDR1 and CDR2 from the germline V gene are LNHDA and SQIVND (reference sequence). The V end was cut by 5 bases, the J end by 7 bases, with 15 bases between. The CDR3 length is 14 residues. The CDR3 spells CASSPNRLVNEQFF. CDR3 nucleotides: TGTGCCAGTAGTCCCAACCGGTTAGTTAATGAGCAGTTCTTC.

The chain employs TRBV27 and TRBJ1-2; D unclear. Deletions cut 6 bases from V and 4 bases from J, with 12 bases between. Germline V gene sequence: CDR1 MNHEY, CDR2 SMNVEV (reference sequence). This CDR3 is built from 13 residues. Here the CDR3 reads CASSDGVSYGYTF. The CDR3 nucleotides read TGTGCCAGCAGCGACGGGGTTAGCTATGGCTACACCTTC.

The chain recombines TRBV6-8 with TRBJ2-1; 8 nucleotides align to TRBD1. In germline, CDR1 is MNHGY, CDR2 SAAAGT. The CDR3 sequence is 17 residues long. J was trimmed by 5 bases and V by 6 bases; bases with no gene match: 15. CDR3 protein: CASSPAPGTGKDNEQFF. CDR3 DNA sequence: TGTGCCAGCAGCCCTGCGCCCGGGACAGGAAAAGACAATGAGCAGTTCTTC.

This clone was detected once. Here the CDR3 DNA reads TGTGCCAGCAGTTACTCTAGCGGGAGGTCCGGGACCCAGTACTTC. This translates into CASSYSSGRSGTQYF. This chain connects TRBV6-5 to TRBJ2-5, with 10 bases lining up with TRBD2. The length of the CDR3 is 15 residues. Germline CDR1 and CDR2: MNHEY and SVGAGI. J lost 7 bases, V lost 0 bases, and 5 bases had no gene match.

The table lists this clone with a count of one. The genes are TRBV5-4 and TRBJ2-1; no definite D call. The germline V gene has CDR1 SGHNT and CDR2 YYREEE (reference sequence). Trimming pared 0 bases from V and 5 bases from J, leaving 9 bases between. The CDR3 is 14 amino acids. CDR3 in amino acids: CASSLAYDDNEQFF. CDR3 sequence (DNA): TGTGCCAGCAGCTTGGCCTACGATGACAATGAGCAGTTCTTC.

The chain employs TRBV29-1 and TRBJ2-5, with 10 bases identical to TRBD1. Germline V gene sequence: CDR1 SQVTM, CDR2 ANQGSEA. The ends lost 0 bases at V and 5 bases at J; junction bases unmatched: 3. CDR3 length: 14 residues. The CDR3 is CSVEEPGQGETQYF. The CDR3 nucleotides read TGCAGCGTTGAAGAACCGGGACAGGGGGAGACCCAGTACTTC.

The genes are TRBV2 and TRBJ2-7, with a weak D call TRBD1 (6 bases). Trimming cost V 6 bases and J 5 bases, with 14 bases left between them. The CDR3 is made up of 13 amino acids. CDR1 is SNHLY, CDR2 FYNNEI, per germline. In nucleotides, the CDR3 is TGTGCCAGCAGGGGGTTGTACAGGGACGAGCAGTACTTC. It is translated as CASRGLYRDEQYF. The entire variable domain, with the rest obtained from reference TRBV2 and TRBJ2-7, is as follows: EPEVTQTPSHQVTQMGQEVILRCVPISNHLYFYWYRQILGQKVEFLVSFYNNEISEKSEIFDDQFSVERPDGSNFTLKIRSTKLEDSAMYFCASRGLYRDEQYFGPGTRLTVT.

The J gene is TRBJ2-1, the V gene TRBV11-2; TRBD2 agrees at 11 bases. V trimming: 5 bases; J trimming: 4 bases; junction bases outside the gene matches: 4. There are 15 residues in the CDR3. Germline V gene sequence: CDR1 SGHAT, CDR2 FQNNGV. CDR3 coding DNA: TGTGCCAGCAGCAAGACTAGCGGGGTTTACAATGAGCAGTTCTTC. As protein: CASSKTSGVYNEQFF.

The chain uses TRBV19 and TRBJ2-3; TRBD1 agrees at 7 bases. Germline values: CDR1 LNHDA, CDR2 SQIVND (reference sequence). This CDR3 comprises 17 residues. V dropped 10 bases and J dropped 5; count of bases not matched to a gene: 21. In DNA, the CDR3 is TGTGCCAACCCGCCGGAGACAGGGAATAATGGTGTAGATACGCAGTATTTT. Translating it yields CANPPETGNNGVDTQYF.

The CDR3 is CASSVGLAHETQYF. In nucleotides, the CDR3 is TGCGCCAGCTCAGTAGGACTAGCTCACGAGACCCAGTACTTC. This rearrangement joins TRBV4-1 to TRBJ2-5, with 8 bases aligning to TRBD2. The CDR3 sequence is 14 residues long. Per germline, CDR1 MGHRA and CDR2 YSYEKL. V lost 8 bases to trimming and J lost 5 bases; unmatched junction nucleotides: 10.

The chain employs TRBV5-1 and TRBJ2-7; the match to TRBD2 covers 12 bases. After removal of 0 bases from V and 0 bases from J, the junction contained 4 bases not matched to a gene. CDR1 is SGHRS, CDR2 YFSETQ, per germline. The CDR3 consists of 17 residues. The CDR3 coding sequence is TGCGCCAGCAGCTTGGGACTAGCGGGGGAGAGCTCCTACGAGCAGTACTTC. Translating gives CASSLGLAGESSYEQYF.

The chain is built from TRBV21-1 and TRBJ2-7; TRBD1, as called in the table, went unchecked against the DNA. TRBV21-1 is deemed a pseudogene. CDR3 length: 17 amino acids. CDR3 protein: CASSRRDSSDGPYEQYF. The DNA for the CDR3 is TGTGCCAGCAGCAGACGGGACAGCTCAGATGGTCCCTACGAGCAGTACTTC.

The chain joins TRBV29-1 to TRBJ2-7; weak D call: TRBD2 (6 bases). The CDR3 extends over 13 amino acids. Trimming cost V 2 bases and J 2 bases, with 10 bases left between them. The V gene's germline CDR1 is SQVTM and CDR2 ANQGSEA. The CDR3, as DNA: TGCAGCGTTGAACTCGGGGGACCCTACGAGCAGTACTTC. Translation: CSVELGGPYEQYF.

The chain links TRBV18 to TRBJ2-1; TRBD2 is a possible D gene (6 bases). The length of the CDR3 is 19 residues. Germline V gene sequence: CDR1 KGHSH, CDR2 LQKENI. Trimming took 6 bases from V and 3 from J, leaving 27 bases between them. In DNA form, the CDR3 reads TGTGCCAGCTCCCCATGGCCACCGATAGCGGAGACGTTCTACAATGAGCAGTTCTTC. Protein product: CASSPWPPIAETFYNEQFF.

This chain joins TRBV7-2 and TRBJ2-7; TRBD2 matches 7 bases. The junction had 6 bases not matched to a gene; V was cut back by 3 bases and J by 4 bases. Germline V lookup: CDR1 SGHTA, CDR2 FQGNSA. The CDR3 consists of 14 residues. Here the CDR3 reads CASSFSGNWYEQYF. The CDR3 nucleotides are TGTGCCAGCAGCTTCAGCGGGAATTGGTACGAGCAGTACTTC.

The chain links TRBV4-3 to TRBJ2-3, with D tentatively TRBD2 (6 bases). V was shortened by 3 bases and J by 2 bases, with 15 bases between the two germline ends. Germline CDR1 LGHNA, CDR2 YSLEER. This CDR3 is built from 16 residues. Here the CDR3 reads CASSHSVGTVTDTQYF. For the CDR3, the DNA is TGCGCCAGCAGCCACTCTGTCGGGACTGTCACAGATACGCAGTATTTT.

The chain links TRBV2 to TRBJ2-5; 7 bases agree with TRBD2. The CDR3 has 15 amino acids. CDR1 and CDR2 from the germline V gene are SNHLY and FYNNEI. V was pared by 7 bases and J by 1 base, with 9 bases of the junction left unmatched. The CDR3 region has the DNA TGTGCCAGCACCAGGCGCGGGAGATCCCAAGAGACCCAGTACTTC. Translation: CASTRRGRSQETQYF.

The rearrangement joins TRBV4-2 to TRBJ2-7, with 8 bases lining up with TRBD2. The V gene end was trimmed by 4 bases and the J gene end by 3 bases; junction bases not matched to a gene: 11. Germline CDR1 and CDR2: LGHNA and YNFKEQ. There are 16 residues in the CDR3. CDR3 sequence reads: CASSLQFGAGDYEQYF. The CDR3 region has the DNA TGTGCCAGCAGCCTGCAGTTTGGAGCGGGAGACTACGAGCAGTACTTC.

This sequence joins TRBV19 and TRBJ2-7; TRBD2 agrees at 10 bases. Germline lookup yields CDR1 LNHDA and CDR2 SQIVND (reference sequence). Trimming took 2 bases from V and 5 from J; bases not matched to a gene: 3. The CDR3 is 14 amino acids. CDR3 in amino acids: CASSILAGGNEQYF. CDR3 nucleotides: TGTGCCAGTAGTATATTAGCGGGAGGTAACGAGCAGTACTTC.

The rearrangement uses TRBV29-1 and TRBJ2-7; 8 nucleotides agree with TRBD1. The germline V gene has CDR1 SQVTM and CDR2 ANQGSEA. The CDR3 has 13 amino acids. Trimming cost V 5 bases and J 4 bases; bases outside gene matches: 7. The CDR3 protein is CSVRTGGSYEQYF. CDR3 bases: TGCAGCGTTCGAACAGGGGGATCGTACGAGCAGTACTTC.

Only a few counts were recorded for this clone. The V call is TRBV19, the J call TRBJ1-1, with D perhaps TRBD1 (6 bases). Trimming removed 5 bases at V and 2 bases at J, with 12 bases between. The germline CDR1 and CDR2 sequences are LNHDA and SQIVND (reference sequence). This CDR3 has 14 residues. CDR3 amino acids: CASSAGTLNTEAFF. In nucleotides, the CDR3 is TGTGCCAGTAGTGCCGGGACACTCAACACTGAAGCTTTCTTT.

This clone was seen a single time. This chain uses TRBV7-8 with TRBJ2-5; TRBD2 aligns across 11 bases. Trimming took 7 bases from V and 4 from J; bases not matched to a gene: 5. Per the germline V gene, CDR1 is SGHVS and CDR2 is FQNEAQ. There are 14 residues in the CDR3. CDR3 region: CASTPLAGVETQYF. The CDR3 DNA reads TGTGCCAGCACCCCACTAGCGGGAGTAGAGACCCAGTACTTC.